This T cell receptor (beta chain) was profiled in a study of OX40 agonist ivuxolimab in advanced cancers. Sequencing used immunoSEQ multiplex PCR; TCRdb keeps in-frame clones, though not all of them. The sample lists tens of thousands of clones, 85% to 90% occurring once. The length of the CDR3 is 15 residues. With 6 bases removed from V and 7 bases from J, the gap between germline ends came to 19 bases. CDR1 and CDR2 from the germline V gene are SGHAT and FQNNGV. The source of this sequence is an adult with an advanced solid tumor such as melanoma, head and neck, liver or kidney cancer. J is TRBJ2-1 and V is TRBV11-2; D gene uncertain. Sequenced here: CD4+ or CD8+ T cells sorted from blood, sampled in a trial of the OX40 agonist ivuxolimab. This CDR3 is CASRTTPKGFNEQFF. The CDR3 DNA sequence: TGTGCCAGCAGAACTACACCCAAGGGCTTTAATGAGCAGTTCTTC.